Described below is a single TCR beta chain sequence and its context. As yet, its antigen is unknown. The record originates from a study of T cell responses to AZD1222 COVID-19 vaccine. Regarding the study as a whole: Clonal diversity may have been underestimated in mostly white British donors. Spike regions recognized by vaccine-associated CD4 TCRs spanned the protein, led by 160-218 and 743-854. Within unmutated variant regions lay the reported targets of nearly half of spike-specific TCRs.

Trimming cost V 6 bases and J 4 bases, with 4 bases left between them. Germline loops: CDR1 SNHLY, CDR2 FYNNEI. This CDR3 is built from 10 residues. Profiled with immunoSEQ multiplex PCR; TCRdb holds only in-frame clones, not every one. The sample has around 180,000 clones, around 86% seen once. The sequences come from peripheral blood, collected on day 0 of MenACWY control vaccination. The TCR was taken from an adult in good health. The chain couples TRBV2 to TRBJ2-7; D ambiguous. The CDR3 DNA reads TGTGCCAGCAGCCTGTACGAGCAGTACTTC. This gives the protein CASSLYEQYF.